The clone carrying this T cell receptor beta chain was detected ten times or more. Its antigen is as yet unknown. The germline V gene encodes CDR1 SGHVT and CDR2 SQSDAQ. The CDR3 length is 22 residues. V shed 1 base and J 3 bases; nucleotides not matched to a gene: 20. This record comes from a study of T cell repertoires in cytomegalovirus infection. MiXCR, applied by TCRdb to the reads, yields one record per CDR3 protein. The data contain roughly 860,000 distinct CDR3 sequences, 32% of them seen just once; the ten biggest clones take up about an eighth. The specimen comprised cultured CD8+ T cells from PBMCs, sampled from culture after CMV antigen stimulation. This TCR was sampled from a human donor in good health (CMV status not recorded). Some clones in this sample may be carry-over from other donors' samples. The chain links TRBV7-4 to TRBJ1-6, with TRBD1 matching 8 bases. The DNA of the CDR3 is TGTGCCAGCAGCTTAGGTTCGGGAGGGGACAGGAGGAGAATTGGCTATAATTCACCCCTCCACTTT. It codes for CASSLGSGGDRRRIGYNSPLHF.